This TCR beta chain was sequenced in a study of control samples from healthy donors and cancer patients (dated by TCRdb to about 2020). On this clone: What this receptor recognizes is not known. The sample holds no much larger clone one base away, and base qualities are not on file.

Sequences LGHNA (CDR1) and YNFKEQ (CDR2) are obtained from the germline V gene. The CDR3 goes from the cysteine to the phenylalanine over 15 residues. The CDR3 DNA has 45 bases and is translated from base 1. V ends up 0 bases short and J 2 bases short, with an unmatched junction base count of 3. Libraries came from the immunoSEQ multiplex PCR assay. TCRdb took over this immuneACCESS table, retaining in-frame rearrangements with V and J assigned. Such tables are incomplete; in checked studies, under half of the missing clones stem from an unresolved V gene, and the remainder is unexplained. In this sample the table shows approximately 150,000 clones, just over 85% of which occur a single time. The ten biggest clones cover more than 1.5% of the sample.

The chain was built from TRBV4-2 and TRBJ1-2, with 7 bases in between that match TRBD1. The specimen was blood. This sequence was found in a young man in good health. The sequenced DNA is TGTGCCAGCAGCCAAGAGCAGACAGGGAACTATGGCTACACCTTC. It codes for CASSQEQTGNYGYTF.